This T cell receptor beta chain was profiled in a study of regulatory dendritic cells for organ transplantation. Study at large: Regulatory dendritic cells were monocyte-derived, receiving vitamin D3 on days 0 and 4 and IL-10 on day 4. Study-level points and caveats: Mature dendritic cells appeared to drive more memory CD8+ clonal expansion than regulatory ones.

Sequencing used immunoSEQ multiplex PCR; TCRdb keeps in-frame clones, though not all of them. The table has approximately 12,000 clones, about 70% seen once. The V and J ends lost 5 bases and 0 bases respectively, with 8 bases between them. CDR3 length: 14 amino acids. Germline V CDR1 and CDR2: SGHTA, FQGNSA. Allogeneic regulatory or mature dendritic cells were co-cultured for roughly five days with CFSE-labeled sorted T cells at 1:10. Naive CD45RA+ and memory CD45RO+ CD4+ or CD8+ T cells were FACS-sorted. This clone has only a few counts. Its antigen remains unidentified. Specimen: naive CD4+ T cells from blood cultured with regulatory dendritic cells. The subset here: CD45RA+ naive T cells. This chain connects TRBV7-2 to TRBJ2-4; D gene uncertain. The TCR comes from a human donor in good health. CDR3 sequence: CASSLQLAKNIQYF. In DNA form, the CDR3 reads TGTGCCAGCAGCCTGCAGTTAGCCAAAAACATTCAGTACTTC.